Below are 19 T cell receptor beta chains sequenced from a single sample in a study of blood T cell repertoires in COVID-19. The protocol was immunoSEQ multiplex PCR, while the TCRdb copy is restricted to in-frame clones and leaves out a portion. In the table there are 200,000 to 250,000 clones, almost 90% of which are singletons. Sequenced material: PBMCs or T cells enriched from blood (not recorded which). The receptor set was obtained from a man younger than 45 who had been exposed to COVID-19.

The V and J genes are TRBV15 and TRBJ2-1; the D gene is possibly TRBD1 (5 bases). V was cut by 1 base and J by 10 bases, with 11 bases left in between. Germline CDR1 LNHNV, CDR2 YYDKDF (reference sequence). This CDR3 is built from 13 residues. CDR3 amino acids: CATSRVKGVEQFF. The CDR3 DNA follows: TGTGCCACCAGCAGAGTTAAAGGGGTAGAGCAGTTCTTC.

The CDR3 DNA follows: TGTGCCAGTAGTGGTGACAGCTCCTATAATTCACCCCTCCACTTT. It specifies CASSGDSSYNSPLHF. V usage is TRBV19 and J usage is TRBJ1-6; a weak D match, TRBD1 (5 bases). Germline V gives CDR1 LNHDA, CDR2 SQIVND (reference sequence). This CDR3 spans 15 amino acids. Trimming took 5 bases from V and 0 from J, leaving 8 bases between them.

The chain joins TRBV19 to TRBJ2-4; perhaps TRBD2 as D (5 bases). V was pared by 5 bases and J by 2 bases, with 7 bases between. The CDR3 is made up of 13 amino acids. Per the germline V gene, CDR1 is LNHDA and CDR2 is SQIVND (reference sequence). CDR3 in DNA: TGTGCCAGTAGTCCGGGAACCAAAAACATTCAGTACTTC. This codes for CASSPGTKNIQYF.

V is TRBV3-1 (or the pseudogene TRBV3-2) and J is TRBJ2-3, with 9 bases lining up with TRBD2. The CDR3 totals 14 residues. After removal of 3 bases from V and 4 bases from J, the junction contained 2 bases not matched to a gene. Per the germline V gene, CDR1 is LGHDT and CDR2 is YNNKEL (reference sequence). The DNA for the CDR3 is TGTGCCAGCAGCCACCGCGGGGGGGCAGATACGCAGTATTTT. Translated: CASSHRGGADTQYF.

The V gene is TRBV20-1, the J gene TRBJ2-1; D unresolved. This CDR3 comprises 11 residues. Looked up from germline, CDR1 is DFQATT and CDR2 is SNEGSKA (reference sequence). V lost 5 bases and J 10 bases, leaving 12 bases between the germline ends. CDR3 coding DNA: TGCAGTGCTCCTCTCATGGGCGAGCAGTTCTTC. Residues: CSAPLMGEQFF.

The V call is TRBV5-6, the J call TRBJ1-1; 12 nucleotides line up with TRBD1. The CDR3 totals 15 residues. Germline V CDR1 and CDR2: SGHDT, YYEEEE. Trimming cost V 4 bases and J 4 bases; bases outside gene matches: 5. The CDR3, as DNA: TGTGCCAGCAGCAGGGACAGGGGGCAAGGCACTGAAGCTTTCTTT. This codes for CASSRDRGQGTEAFF.

The CDR3 loop reads CASRTGLGNQPQHF. The CDR3, as DNA: TGTGCCAGCAGGACAGGGCTTGGAAATCAGCCCCAGCATTTT. The rearrangement links TRBV7-2 to TRBJ1-5; 7 bases align to TRBD1. The V segment lost 6 bases and the J segment 4 bases; nucleotides outside the gene matches: 6. The length of the CDR3 is 14 residues. Per the germline V gene, CDR1 is SGHTA and CDR2 is FQGNSA.

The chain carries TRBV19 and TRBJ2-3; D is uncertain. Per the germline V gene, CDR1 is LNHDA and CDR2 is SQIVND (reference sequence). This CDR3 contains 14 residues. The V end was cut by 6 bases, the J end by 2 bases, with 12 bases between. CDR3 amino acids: CASSPLLYTDTQYF. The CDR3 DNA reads TGTGCCAGTAGCCCCCTTTTGTACACAGATACGCAGTATTTT.

CDR3 in DNA: TGTGCCAGCAGCCATACAGGGACCGGGGCCAACGTCCTGACTTTC. Translating gives CASSHTGTGANVLTF. The chain joins TRBV7-3 to TRBJ2-6, with D possibly being TRBD1 (6 bases). The CDR3 has 15 residues. Deletions cut 5 bases from V and 4 bases from J, with 12 bases between. CDR1 SGHTA and CDR2 FQGTGA come from the germline V gene.

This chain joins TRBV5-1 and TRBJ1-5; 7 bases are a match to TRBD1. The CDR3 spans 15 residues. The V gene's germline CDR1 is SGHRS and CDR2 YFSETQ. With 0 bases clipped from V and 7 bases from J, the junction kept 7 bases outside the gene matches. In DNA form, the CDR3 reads TGCGCCAGCAGCTTGGGGACAGGTGCAGGCCAGCCCCAGCATTTT. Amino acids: CASSLGTGAGQPQHF.

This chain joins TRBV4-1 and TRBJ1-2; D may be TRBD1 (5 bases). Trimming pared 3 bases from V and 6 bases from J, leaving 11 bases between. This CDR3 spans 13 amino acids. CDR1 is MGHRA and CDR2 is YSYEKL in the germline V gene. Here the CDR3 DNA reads TGCGCCAGCAGCCAGGGGCGCGGAGATGGCTACACCTTC. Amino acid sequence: CASSQGRGDGYTF.

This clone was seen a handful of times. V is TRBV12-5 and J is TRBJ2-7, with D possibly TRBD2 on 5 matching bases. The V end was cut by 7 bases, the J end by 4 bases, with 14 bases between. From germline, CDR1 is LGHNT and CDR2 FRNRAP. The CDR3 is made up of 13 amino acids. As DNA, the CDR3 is TGTGCTAGTGTTGCCCCGGGGAGTTACGAGCAGTACTTC. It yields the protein CASVAPGSYEQYF.

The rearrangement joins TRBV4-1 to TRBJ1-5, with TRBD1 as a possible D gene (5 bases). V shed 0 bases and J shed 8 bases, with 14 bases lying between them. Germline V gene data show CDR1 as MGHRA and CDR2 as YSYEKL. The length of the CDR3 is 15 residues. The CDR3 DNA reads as TGCGCCAGCAGCCAAGAAAGGGGCAGGGTTAAGCCCCAGCATTTT. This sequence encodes CASSQERGRVKPQHF.

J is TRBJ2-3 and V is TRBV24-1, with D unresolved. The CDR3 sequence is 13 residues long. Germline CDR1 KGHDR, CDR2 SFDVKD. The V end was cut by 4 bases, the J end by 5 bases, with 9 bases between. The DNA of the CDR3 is TGTGCCACCAGTGACGATCTCGGAGATACGCAGTATTTT. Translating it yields CATSDDLGDTQYF.

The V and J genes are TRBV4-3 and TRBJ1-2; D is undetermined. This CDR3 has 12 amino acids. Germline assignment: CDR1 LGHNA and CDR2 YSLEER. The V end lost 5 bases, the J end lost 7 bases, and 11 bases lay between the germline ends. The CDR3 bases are TGCGCCAGCAGCGACTGGGAGGCTGGCTACACCTTC. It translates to CASSDWEAGYTF.

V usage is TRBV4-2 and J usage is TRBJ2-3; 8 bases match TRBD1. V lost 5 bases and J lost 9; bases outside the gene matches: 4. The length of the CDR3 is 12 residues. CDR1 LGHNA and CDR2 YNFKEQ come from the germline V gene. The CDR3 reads CASSVYRGTQYF. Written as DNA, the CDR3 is TGTGCCAGCAGCGTTTACAGGGGGACGCAGTATTTT.

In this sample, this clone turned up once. The CDR3 DNA reads TGTGCCAGCAGTGGGGGGGGGACAGATACGCAGTATTTT. The encoded protein is CASSGGGTDTQYF. V and J are TRBV5-4 and TRBJ2-3; 7 bases match TRBD2. CDR3 size: 13 residues. Per the germline V gene, CDR1 is SGHNT and CDR2 is YYREEE (reference sequence). The trim removed 5 bases at V and 3 bases at J, leaving 3 bases unmatched.

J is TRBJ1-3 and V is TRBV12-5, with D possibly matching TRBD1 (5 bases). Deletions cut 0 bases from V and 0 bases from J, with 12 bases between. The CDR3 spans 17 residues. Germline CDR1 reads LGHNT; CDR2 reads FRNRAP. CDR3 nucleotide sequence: TGTGCTAGTGGTTTGGTACTGTGGGGCTCCTCTGGAAACACCATATATTTT. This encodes CASGLVLWGSSGNTIYF.

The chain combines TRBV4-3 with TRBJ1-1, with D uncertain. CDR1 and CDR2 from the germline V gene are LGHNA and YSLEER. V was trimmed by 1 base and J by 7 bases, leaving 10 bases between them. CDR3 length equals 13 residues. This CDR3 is CASSQGWQSEAFF. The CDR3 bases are TGCGCCAGCAGCCAAGGTTGGCAAAGTGAAGCTTTCTTT.